The 17 T cell receptor beta chains below come from one sample, sequenced in a study of T cells in Graves' hyperthyroidism and ophthalmopathy. TCR beta CDR3 region amplification was performed from RNA transcripts. HTBI primers were the set used in a first-round RT-PCR of the TCR CDR3. One entry per CDR3 protein, called by TCRdb with MiXCR from the multiplex PCR reads. Among more than 500,000 distinct CDR3 sequences listed, about 15% were seen once. The sample consisted of blood. All receptors come from a woman aged 40 to 50 with Graves' ophthalmopathy.

The chain links TRBV7-8 to TRBJ2-5, with D possibly TRBD1 on 5 matching bases. This CDR3 comprises 16 residues. CDR1 is SGHVS and CDR2 is FQNEAQ in the germline V gene. V shed 1 base and J shed 6 bases, with 18 bases lying between them. The CDR3 region has the DNA TGTGCCAGCAGCTTAGTGGGGTCAGGGCTTGTTCAGACCCAGTACTTC. Translating gives CASSLVGSGLVQTQYF. Looking up the rest from reference TRBV7-8 and TRBJ2-5 gives the full variable domain: GAGVSQSPRYKVAKRGQDVALRCDPISGHVSLFWYQQALGQGPEFLTYFQNEAQLDKSGLPSDRFFAERPEGSVSTLKIQRTQQEDSAVYLCASSLVGSGLVQTQYFGPGTRLLVL.

The V gene is TRBV29-1, the J gene TRBJ1-1; 12 bases agree with TRBD1. Germline V gives CDR1 SQVTM, CDR2 ANQGSEA. CDR3 size: 14 residues. The V gene end was trimmed by 4 bases and the J gene end by 3 bases; junction bases not matched to a gene: 3. The CDR3 here is CSVVGQGADTEAFF. DNA of the CDR3: TGCAGCGTTGTGGGACAGGGGGCTGACACTGAAGCTTTCTTT.

This clonotype was counted at least ten times. The chain recombines TRBV28 with TRBJ1-5; D perhaps matches TRBD1 (6 bases). The CDR3 consists of 14 residues. The germline V gene encodes CDR1 MDHEN and CDR2 SYDVKM. Between the trimmed V and J ends, which lost 3 bases and 5 bases, there was a span of 11 bases. The CDR3 DNA reads TGTGCCAGCAGTTTGAGCAGGGGTCATCAGCCCCAGCATTTT. Its translation is CASSLSRGHQPQHF.

The chain employs TRBV20-1 and TRBJ2-7; 7 bases match TRBD2. Unmatched junction bases numbered 0, after V lost 4 bases and J lost 0 bases. This CDR3 comprises 12 residues. Germline-derived CDR1 and CDR2 are DFQATT and SNEGSKA (reference sequence). The DNA for the CDR3 is TGCAGTGCTACGGGAGGCTCCTACGAGCAGTACTTC. Its translation: CSATGGSYEQYF.

The sample holds many counts of this clonotype. This chain connects TRBV6-1 to TRBJ1-1, with no clear D. The V end was cut by 2 bases, the J end by 8 bases, with 3 bases between. Germline lookup yields CDR1 MNHNS and CDR2 SASEGT. The CDR3 is made up of 10 amino acids. CDR3 in amino acids: CASSEYEAFF. In DNA, the CDR3 is TGTGCCAGCAGTGAATACGAAGCTTTCTTT.

The table lists this clonotype with many counts. The chain uses TRBV10-3 and TRBJ2-7, with D maybe TRBD1 (6 bases). Germline assignment: CDR1 ENHRY and CDR2 SYGVKD. Trimming removed 2 bases from V and 2 bases from J, with 13 bases in between. The CDR3 sequence is 15 residues long. The CDR3 DNA reads TGTGCCATCAGTGAGGGAACAGGGACCCCCTACGAGCAGTACTTC. It yields the protein CAISEGTGTPYEQYF.

This clonotype was seen many times. The CDR3 DNA reads TGTGCCACCAGCAAAAGGCTAGTAGACTATGGCTACACCTTC. Protein sequence: CATSKRLVDYGYTF. J is TRBJ1-2 and V is TRBV15; D remains ambiguous. CDR3 length: 14 residues. Germline V CDR1 and CDR2: LNHNV, YYDKDF (reference sequence). V gave up 4 bases and J gave up 3 bases, with 12 bases separating them.

In its sample, this clonotype was seen a few times. The rearrangement links TRBV4-2 to TRBJ2-7; a possible D gene is TRBD1 (6 bases). There are 18 residues in the CDR3. V lost 1 base and J lost 0, with 19 bases in between. CDR1 is LGHNA, CDR2 YNFKEQ, per germline. This CDR3 is CASSQVSSGQGSSYEQYF. The CDR3, as DNA: TGTGCCAGCAGCCAAGTTTCTTCGGGGCAGGGGAGCTCCTACGAGCAGTACTTC.

This clonotype was picked up a small number of times. The genes are TRBV7-3 and TRBJ2-2; 7 positions match TRBD2. This CDR3 contains 15 residues. Germline V gene lookup returns CDR1 SGHTA and CDR2 FQGTGA. With V trimmed by 5 bases and J by 5 bases, 8 bases remained unmatched. In DNA, the CDR3 is TGTGCCAGCAGCCCTCGGGGTAGCGGGACCGGGGAGCTGTTTTTT. This codes for CASSPRGSGTGELFF.

This clonotype was seen ten or more times. CDR3 amino acids: CASSQVFSQPQHF. CDR3 in DNA: TGTGCCAGCAGCCAAGTGTTCAGTCAGCCCCAGCATTTT. V gene TRBV4-2 combines with J gene TRBJ1-5; no clear D gene. The V gene lost 1 base and the J gene lost 6 bases, with 7 bases spanning the gap. Per germline, CDR1 LGHNA and CDR2 YNFKEQ. The CDR3 is 13 amino acids.

V usage is TRBV6-1 and J usage is TRBJ2-7; maybe TRBD2 (5 bases). Between the trimmed V and J ends, which lost 10 bases and 6 bases, there was a span of 10 bases. The CDR3 extends over 10 amino acids. Germline V CDR1 and CDR2: MNHNS, SASEGT. Here the CDR3 reads CATGYPEQYF. The CDR3 bases are TGTGCCACGGGGTATCCCGAGCAGTACTTC.

The chain is built from TRBV7-2 and TRBJ2-6, with TRBD2 identical over 9 bases. V dropped 8 bases and J dropped 2; count of bases not matched to a gene: 7. Germline V gives CDR1 SGHTA, CDR2 FQGNSA. CDR3 length: 16 amino acids. The CDR3, as DNA: TGTGCCAGCCCCTTGAGCGGGAGGCCTGGGGCCAACGTCCTGACTTTC. Its protein product is CASPLSGRPGANVLTF.

CDR3 amino acids: CASSLKAGWEKLFF. CDR3 coding DNA: TGTGCCAGCAGTTTGAAGGCAGGGTGGGAAAAACTGTTTTTT. V usage is TRBV12-3 or TRBV12-4 and J usage is TRBJ1-4; tentatively, D is TRBD1 (5 bases). The CDR3 contains 14 residues. Trimming removed 3 bases at V and 8 bases at J, with 13 bases between.

This clonotype appeared many times. CDR3 loop: CASSRQGAGTGELFF. The CDR3 nucleotides are TGTGCCAGCAGTAGACAGGGGGCTGGAACCGGGGAGCTGTTTTTT. V usage is TRBV6-5 and J usage is TRBJ2-2, with 10 bases matching TRBD1. CDR1 is MNHEY and CDR2 is SVGAGI in the germline V gene. With V trimmed by 5 bases and J by 5 bases, 5 bases remained unmatched. The length of the CDR3 is 15 residues.

This clonotype has more than one count but fewer than ten. This chain connects TRBV5-1 to TRBJ2-5; TRBD1 aligns across 7 bases. With 4 bases clipped from V and 5 bases from J, the junction kept 11 bases outside the gene matches. Germline V gene sequence: CDR1 SGHRS, CDR2 YFSETQ. CDR3 length equals 15 residues. The CDR3 spells CASSRQGVLGETQYF. The CDR3 region has the DNA TGCGCCAGCAGCCGACAGGGAGTATTGGGGGAGACCCAGTACTTC.

In its sample, this clonotype was seen many times. The J gene is TRBJ1-5, the V gene TRBV6-2 or TRBV6-3; D not resolved. Germline-derived CDR1 and CDR2 are MNHEY and SVGEGT. Trimming removed 0 bases from V and 4 bases from J, with 10 bases in between. This CDR3 spans 15 amino acids. Written as DNA, the CDR3 is TGTGCCAGCAGTTACTCCACGGAGATTAATCAGCCCCAGCATTTT. It specifies CASSYSTEINQPQHF.

This clonotype was detected a few times. The CDR3 spells CASSQSTGTHYEQYF. The CDR3 bases are TGTGCCAGCAGCCAAAGTACCGGGACCCACTACGAGCAGTACTTC. This chain joins TRBV3-1 and TRBJ2-7; D may be TRBD1 or TRBD2 (5 bases each). Trimming took off 2 bases at V and 3 bases at J, with 14 bases between the two ends. The CDR3 runs to 15 residues. Germline loops: CDR1 LGHDT, CDR2 YNNKEL (reference sequence).